The clone carrying this T cell receptor beta chain was seen a single time. Antigen: not known. This sample stems from a study of CD8+ T cells in alopecia areata. Germline values: CDR1 MGHDK, CDR2 SYGVNS. This CDR3 has 16 amino acids. Trimming left V 0 bases short and J 5 bases short, with 14 bases between. Points from the study as a whole: Tofacitinib significantly reduced both scalp clonality and expanded CD8+ clones among the top 100.

Described treatment: oral pan-JAK inhibitor, 5-10 mg twice daily. RNA extraction and reverse transcription yielded cDNA as sequencing template. Profiled with immunoSEQ multiplex PCR; TCRdb holds only in-frame clones, not every one. The sample holds more than 110,000 clones; less than 70% are singletons and the top ten take about a sixth. Sequencing used CD8+ T cells sorted from blood, obtained at week 4, from a patient treated with tofacitinib. The origin of this receptor is a human donor with alopecia areata. This chain uses TRBV25-1 with TRBJ2-1; the D gene is possibly TRBD1 (5 bases). The CDR3 here is CASSEYARAKHNEQFF. DNA for the CDR3: TGTGCCAGCAGTGAATATGCCAGGGCCAAGCACAATGAGCAGTTCTTC. The complete variable domain, with remaining parts taken from reference TRBV25-1 and TRBJ2-1, reads EADIYQTPRYLVIGTGKKITLECSQTMGHDKMYWYQQDPGMELHLIHYSYGVNSTEKGDLSSESTVSRIRTEHFPLTLESARPSHTSQYLCASSEYARAKHNEQFFGPGTRLTVL.